The TCR beta chain described here comes from a study of tumor-infiltrating lymphocytes in primary liver carcinoma. Study in general: Sequencing of the samples generated roughly 3.5 to 7.5 million productive TCRbeta reads, with similar yields across tissue types.

With a constant-region primer, TCR beta cDNA was made from about 0.55 ug of total RNA. Libraries covering TCR beta were generated through three nested multiplex PCR rounds (using a slightly modified ARM-PCR). Forward primers for TRBV1-TRBV30 and a C-beta reverse primer served the first two PCR rounds, at about 11 cycles each. TCRdb ran MiXCR on the multiplex PCR reads and lists one entry per CDR3 protein. The sample has roughly 100,000 distinct CDR3 sequences, approximately 78% seen once. With regard to this clonotype: One junction end does not reproduce the germline sequence, and a read error may be involved.

Without any cell sorting, 20-30 mg of bulk tissue yielded co-extracted RNA and DNA. There are 14 residues in the CDR3. The receptor's source is a middle-aged man with primary liver carcinoma and hepatitis B virus infection. The chain links TRBV12-3 or TRBV12-4 to TRBJ2-5; D gene uncertain. Sequencing input: liver tumor tissue from sampling region 3. Subset specified: tumor region T3, left-lateral pole. DNA of the CDR3: TGTGTCAGCAGTTTAGGAACCACCCCTCGGACCCAGTACTTC. This encodes CVSSLGTTPRTQYF.